Listed below are T cell receptor beta chains from one sample, sequenced in a study of neoadjuvant anti-PD-1 for oral cavity cancer. Sequencing used immunoSEQ multiplex PCR; TCRdb keeps in-frame clones, though not all of them. The profile shows approximately 11,000 clones, approximately 52% of them singletons. This material consisted of tumor tissue, taken before nivolumab (anti-PD-1) treatment. The receptors were gathered from a person aged 35-80 years with oral cavity squamous cell carcinoma. Each CDR3 is given without its conserved first and last residue. Clone size appears in some rows only: once, few, many, or a class for an expanded clone.

>few|TRBJ2-1|TRBV7-9
ASILAGLPVNEQF
>-|TRBJ1-5|TRBV7-9
ASSPSPGSPQPQH
>once|TRBJ2-1|TRBV9
ASSVGSGTGGWNEQF
>medium-sized|TRBJ2-7|TRBV27
ASSLSGVQVLKREQY
>once|TRBJ1-4|TRBV9
ASSVGAGTANEKLF
>medium-sized|TRBJ1-2|TRBV5-5
ASSLVGQALYGYT
>-|TRBJ1-1|TRBV27
ASSLRGDTEAF
>-|TRBJ1-1|TRBV18
ASSPLRDAEAF
>once|TRBJ2-3|TRBV19
ASSQLASTDTQY
>-|TRBJ2-2|TRBV6-5
ASSYQGAYTGELF
>few|TRBJ1-5|TRBV2
ASSPGTSNQPQH
>-|TRBJ2-3|TRBV6-4
ASSLTSGGANTQY
>-|TRBJ1-1|TRBV11-2
ASSLVAGSYTEAF
>-|TRBJ2-1|TRBV11-3
ASSLGTANEQF
>few|TRBJ2-7|TRBV5-4
ASSLDSGSYEQY
>medium-sized|TRBJ2-7|TRBV30
AWSVQGMGEQY
>few|TRBJ2-5|TRBV6-5
ASRRTGIETQY
>-|TRBJ1-2|TRBV7-8
ASSLGNREVGGYT
>few|TRBJ2-3|TRBV6-1
ASSEASGGSTDTQY
>few|TRBJ1-2|TRBV18
ASSPLDRSYGYT
>few|TRBJ2-2|TRBV6-6
ASSYTRDSGELF
>-|TRBJ2-5|TRBV10-3
AITWTEEETQY
>few|TRBJ2-2|TRBV7-2
ASRPPTNTGELF